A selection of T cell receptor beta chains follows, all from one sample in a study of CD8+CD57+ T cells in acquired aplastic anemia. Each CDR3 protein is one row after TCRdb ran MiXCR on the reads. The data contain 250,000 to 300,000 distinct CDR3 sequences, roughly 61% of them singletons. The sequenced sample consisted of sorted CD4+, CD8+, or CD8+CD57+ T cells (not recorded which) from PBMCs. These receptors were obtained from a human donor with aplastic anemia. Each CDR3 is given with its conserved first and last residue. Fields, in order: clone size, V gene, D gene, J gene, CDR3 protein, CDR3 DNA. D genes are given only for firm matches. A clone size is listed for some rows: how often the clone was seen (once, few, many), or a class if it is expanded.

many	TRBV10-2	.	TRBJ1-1	CASSEIRATEAFF	TGCGCCAGCAGTGAGATCCGGGCGACTGAAGCTTTCTTT
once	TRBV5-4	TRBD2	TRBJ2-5	CASSLVLAGVETQYF	TGTGCCAGCAGCTTGGTACTAGCGGGGGTGGAGACCCAGTACTTC
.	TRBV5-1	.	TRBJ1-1	CASSLLGDMNTEVFF	TGCGCCAGCAGCTTGTTAGGGGACATGAACACTGAAGTTTTCTTT
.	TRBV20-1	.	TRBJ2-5	CSLVQGLPQETQYF	TGCAGCTTGGTCCAGGGGTTACCGCAAGAGACCCAGTACTTC
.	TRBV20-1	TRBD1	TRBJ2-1	CSADRTGRENEQFF	TGCAGTGCTGATCGGACAGGGCGTGAAAATGAGCAGTTCTTC
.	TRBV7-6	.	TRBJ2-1	CASSSFVQPYNEQFF	TGTGCCAGCAGCTCCTTCGTTCAGCCTTACAATGAGCAGTTCTTC
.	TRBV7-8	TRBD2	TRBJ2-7	CASRLGLAGAYEQYF	TGTGCCAGCAGGCTAGGACTAGCGGGAGCCTACGAGCAGTACTTC
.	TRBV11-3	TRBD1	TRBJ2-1	CASSYTAGTGDTDMQFF	TGTGCCAGCAGCTATACAGCCGGGACAGGTGACACAGATATGCAGTTCTTC
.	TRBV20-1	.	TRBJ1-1	CSATGGVAEAFF	TGCAGTGCTACGGGGGGCGTTGCTGAAGCTTTCTTT
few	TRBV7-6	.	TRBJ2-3	CASSLAGTADTQYF	TGTGCCAGCAGCTTAGCCGGTACTGCAGATACGCAGTATTTT
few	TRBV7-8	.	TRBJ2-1	CASSYQGRPRVNEQFF	TGTGCCAGCAGCTATCAGGGGAGACCGAGAGTCAATGAGCAGTTCTTC
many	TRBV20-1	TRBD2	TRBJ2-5	CSARADSGIQETQYF	TGCAGTGCTAGAGCTGATAGCGGGATCCAAGAGACCCAGTACTTC
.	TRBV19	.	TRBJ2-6	CASSIQGEANVLTF	TGTGCCAGTAGTATACAGGGAGAGGCCAACGTCCTGACTTTC
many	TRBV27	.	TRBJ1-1	CASSLRDGNTEAFF	TGTGCCAGCAGCCTCCGGGACGGGAACACTGAAGCTTTCTTT
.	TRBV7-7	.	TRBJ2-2	CASSLDLNTGELFF	TGTGCTAGCAGCTTAGACCTGAACACCGGGGAGCTGTTTTTT
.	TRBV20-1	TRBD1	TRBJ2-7	CSARWTGGPYEQYF	TGCAGTGCTAGGTGGACAGGGGGTCCCTACGAGCAGTACTTC
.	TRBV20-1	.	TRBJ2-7	CSARTESYEQYF	TGCAGTGCTAGGACAGAGTCCTACGAGCAGTACTTC
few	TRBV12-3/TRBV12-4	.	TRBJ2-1	CASSSRRTGEQFF	TGTGCCAGCAGTTCCCGCCGTACGGGGGAGCAGTTCTTC
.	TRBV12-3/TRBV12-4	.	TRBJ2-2	CASSFQQGNTGELFF	TGTGCCAGCAGTTTTCAACAGGGGAACACCGGGGAGCTGTTTTTT
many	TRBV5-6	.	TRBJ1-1	CASNYINTEAFF	TGTGCCAGCAACTACATTAACACTGAAGCTTTCTTT
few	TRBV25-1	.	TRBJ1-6	CASSDVELGIYNSPLHF	TGTGCCAGCAGTGACGTAGAGTTGGGGATATATAATTCACCCCTCCACTTT
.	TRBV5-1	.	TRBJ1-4	CASSVGAGVTNEKLFF	TGCGCCAGCAGCGTGGGGGCAGGGGTTACTAATGAAAAACTGTTTTTT
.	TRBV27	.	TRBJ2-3	CASSLFPGDTQYF	TGTGCCAGCAGTTTATTCCCGGGAGATACGCAGTATTTT
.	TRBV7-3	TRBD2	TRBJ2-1	CASSARTSGGVEQFF	TGTGCCAGCAGCGCCAGGACTAGCGGGGGGGTTGAGCAGTTCTTC
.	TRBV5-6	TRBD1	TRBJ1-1	CASSGDRGRISEAEAFF	TGTGCCAGCAGCGGAGACAGGGGTCGTATTAGTGAGGCTGAAGCTTTCTTT
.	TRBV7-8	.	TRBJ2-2	CASSLDAGSGTGELFF	TGTGCCAGCAGCCTAGACGCTGGATCGGGCACCGGGGAGCTGTTTTTT
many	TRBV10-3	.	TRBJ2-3	CAITGKVTDTQYF	TGTGCCATCACGGGGAAAGTCACAGATACGCAGTATTTT
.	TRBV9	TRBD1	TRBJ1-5	CASMTGATWNQPQHF	TGTGCCAGCATGACAGGGGCAACCTGGAATCAGCCCCAGCATTTT